This T cell receptor (beta chain) was recovered during a study of blood T cell repertoires in COVID-19. Background on the study: Spain, Italy and the United States supplied samples that represented acute and convalescent COVID-19. The cDNA or gDNA used as material had been derived from T cells, B-cell-depleted T cells, or PBMCs.

Seattle patients were enrolled during active infection and followed longitudinally. Methods used by the authors: Estimates of nucleated cell counts were drawn from the amplification of reference gene primers. This table comes from immunoSEQ multiplex PCR, and its TCRdb copy is limited to in-frame clones, with some not included. V, J and clone size are those of that table, while D and trimming were read from the DNA. This table holds roughly 410,000 clones, about 91% found once. This CDR3 is 16 amino acids long. Germline V gene sequence: CDR1 SGHRS, CDR2 YFSETQ. Trimming removed 2 bases from V and 5 bases from J, with 14 bases in between.

This TCR was recovered from a woman between 40 and 50 years old with COVID-19, enrolled during active disease. This rearrangement joins TRBV5-1 to TRBJ1-6; maybe TRBD1 (6 bases). Input material: peripheral blood. Written as DNA, the CDR3 is TGCGCCAGCAGCTTAGCTGGGGGCGGAGATAATTCACCCCTCCACTTT. Its protein product is CASSLAGGGDNSPLHF. Variable domain in full (rest from reference TRBV5-1 and TRBJ1-6): KAGVTQTPRYLIKTRGQQVTLSCSPISGHRSVSWYQQTPGQGLQFLFEYFSETQRNKGNFPGRFSGRQFSNSRSEMNVSTLELGDSALYLCASSLAGGGDNSPLHFGNGTRLTVT.